This T cell receptor (beta chain) was sequenced during a study of spatial heterogeneity in lung cancer. Study context: Where available, sequencing covered follow-up PBMC samples, taken at a median of around 25 months after resection. There were consistently more beta-chain sequences detected than alpha-chain sequences. Findings and limits, study-wide: Expanded tumor TCRs that were ubiquitous appeared in blood more at resection than follow-up.

The time point here: blood at routine non-recurrence follow-up after resection. Sequencing was performed on whole RNA extracted from tumor and nontumor lung tissue, or from frozen PBMC, and the material was left unsorted. This clonotype was counted only a few times. Its antigen is currently unknown. Little can be read into the size of this beta chain, an off-target read in a library designed for alpha chains. Germline CDR1 and CDR2: MNHEY and SVGAGI. The germline V and J ends were trimmed by 2 bases and 4 bases, with 11 bases remaining between them. The CDR3 covers 15 residues. Each CDR3 protein gets one entry after TCRdb re-called the 5' RACE reads with MiXCR. Of 2,400 or so distinct CDR3 sequences in the sample, roughly 27% were seen once.

The receptor's source is a male donor with early-stage non-small cell lung cancer. The chain recombines TRBV6-5 with TRBJ2-2; maybe TRBD2 (6 bases). The sample was PBMCs, taken at follow-up. CDR3 amino acids: CASSYRGLRTGELFF. The CDR3 nucleotides read TGTGCCAGCAGTTACAGAGGACTACGCACCGGGGAGCTGTTTTTT.